This is a list of T cell receptor beta chains from one sample in a study of glioma-infiltrating T cells after dendritic cell vaccination. Using immunoSEQ multiplex PCR, the repertoire was profiled, and TCRdb retains in-frame clones only, with some absent. The sample includes 93,000 or so clones, 79% seen only once; the top ten take less than 7%. The source was blood, collected before dendritic cell vaccination. These receptors were obtained from a human donor with glioblastoma. The CDR3 runs from the conserved cysteine through the conserved F or W. D genes are given only for firm matches. Not every row has a clone size; where given, it reads once, few, many or a size class.

NA NA TRBJ2-1 TRBV2 CASNLAYNEQFF TGTGCCAGCAACCTAGCGTACAATGAGCAGTTCTTC
NA NA TRBJ1-1 TRBV19 CASSWTENTEAFF TGTGCCAGTAGTTGGACAGAGAACACTGAAGCTTTCTTT
NA TRBD1 TRBJ1-2 TRBV7-9 CASTETGGLNGYTF TGTGCCAGCACCGAAACAGGGGGCCTGAATGGCTACACCTTC
NA NA TRBJ2-5 TRBV11-2 CASSSGVMRTQYF TGTGCCAGCAGCTCGGGAGTAATGAGGACCCAGTACTTC
NA NA TRBJ1-2 TRBV6-5 CASSYLSPGALGYTF TGTGCCAGCAGTTACTTGTCTCCAGGGGCATTGGGCTACACCTTC
NA NA TRBJ2-3 TRBV5-1 CASSLAPRGGGDTQYF TGCGCCAGCAGCTTGGCTCCGCGGGGTGGGGGAGATACGCAGTATTTT
once NA TRBJ1-4 TRBV7-2 CASSPRPGRNEKLFF TGTGCCAGCAGCCCCCGGCCGGGGAGGAATGAAAAACTGTTTTTT
NA TRBD2 TRBJ2-3 TRBV19 CASSIDPGGRARDTQYF TGTGCCAGTAGTATAGATCCTGGCGGGAGGGCCAGAGATACGCAGTATTTT
NA NA TRBJ1-4 TRBV19 CASSMGFLNEKLFF TGTGCCAGTAGTATGGGCTTTCTTAATGAAAAACTGTTTTTT
NA NA TRBJ1-1 TRBV7-9 CASSLGQRGTEAFF TGTGCCAGCAGCTTAGGGCAAAGAGGGACTGAAGCTTTCTTT
NA TRBD1 TRBJ1-6 TRBV10-2 CASRGTDRSYNSPLHF TGCGCCAGCAGGGGGACAGACCGCTCCTATAATTCACCCCTCCACTTT
once NA TRBJ1-2 TRBV29-1 CSVEYGGYGYTF TGCAGCGTTGAATACGGGGGTTATGGCTACACCTTC
few NA TRBJ1-5 TRBV30 CAWSVEGNQPQHF TGTGCCTGGAGTGTAGAGGGCAATCAGCCCCAGCATTTT
once NA TRBJ2-5 TRBV7-8 CASSLVWGGLQETQYF TGTGCCAGCAGCTTAGTATGGGGGGGGCTTCAAGAGACCCAGTACTTC
NA NA TRBJ1-2 TRBV7-9 CASSFLQVEGYTF TGTGCCAGCAGCTTTTTACAGGTTGAAGGCTACACCTTC
NA NA TRBJ2-7 TRBV5-1 CASSISSGDPGQYF TGCGCCAGCAGCATATCTTCGGGGGATCCCGGGCAGTACTTC
NA NA TRBJ1-4 TRBV27 CASSLTGLEKLFF TGTGCCAGCAGTTTAACAGGGCTTGAAAAACTGTTTTTT
NA TRBD1 TRBJ2-5 TRBV2 CASSEMTGAGETQYF TGTGCCAGCAGTGAAATGACAGGGGCAGGCGAGACCCAGTACTTC
NA NA TRBJ1-2 TRBV11-2 CASRSMSANYGYTF TGTGCCAGCAGATCTATGTCGGCTAACTATGGCTACACCTTC
few TRBD2 TRBJ2-7 TRBV4-1 CASSQDLLGLPGGGYEQYF TGCGCCAGCAGCCAAGATCTTTTAGGGCTGCCGGGGGGAGGTTACGAGCAGTACTTC
NA NA TRBJ1-3 TRBV18 CASSSTTGFSGNTIYF TGTGCCAGCTCATCAACTACAGGGTTTTCTGGAAACACCATATATTTT
NA NA TRBJ2-3 TRBV28 CASSSESTRTDTQYF TGTGCCAGCAGTTCCGAGTCTACGCGCACAGATACGCAGTATTTT